The 27 T cell receptor beta chains below all came from one sample that was sequenced in a study of T cell responses to AZD1222 COVID-19 vaccine. Libraries were prepared by immunoSEQ multiplex PCR; TCRdb keeps only in-frame clonotypes and omits some of them. The table records more than 90,000 clones, approximately 83% of them present only once. Sequenced material: peripheral blood, taken on day 0 of AZD1222 vaccination. These receptors all stem from an adult in good health.

This rearrangement joins TRBV7-3 to TRBJ2-2; 9 bases match TRBD1. Germline V gene sequence: CDR1 SGHTA, CDR2 FQGTGA. The CDR3 is 17 amino acids. J gave up 5 bases and V 5 bases, and 12 bases lay outside the gene matches. The CDR3 loop is CASSRRTGTGRTGELFF. CDR3 bases: TGTGCCAGCAGCCGACGCACCGGGACAGGGAGAACCGGGGAGCTGTTTTTT.

The V call is TRBV11-2, the J call TRBJ1-6, with D possibly being TRBD1 (6 bases). V lost 4 bases and J lost 6, with 13 bases in between. Germline V gene sequence: CDR1 SGHAT, CDR2 FQNNGV. This CDR3 is 15 amino acids long. The CDR3 loop is CASSSRDTRNSPLHF. The CDR3 coding sequence is TGTGCCAGCAGCTCCCGGGACACGCGTAATTCACCCCTCCACTTT.

Worth noting for this clone: Other DNA sequences of this sample code for an identical CDR3. The chain carries TRBV29-1 and TRBJ1-3; D gene uncertain. Per the germline V gene, CDR1 is SQVTM and CDR2 is ANQGSEA. Trimming shortened V by 8 bases and J by 0 bases, and 5 bases separated the two germline ends. This CDR3 comprises 11 residues. In DNA form, the CDR3 reads TGCAGCTCCACCTCTGGAAACACCATATATTTT. It yields the protein CSSTSGNTIYF.

V gene TRBV20-1 combines with J gene TRBJ1-6; D is unresolved. Trimming removed 3 bases at V and 13 bases at J, with 10 bases between. Germline CDR1 reads DFQATT; CDR2 reads SNEGSKA (reference sequence). The CDR3 consists of 11 residues. The CDR3 reads CSASVELPLHF. The CDR3 coding sequence is TGCAGTGCTAGTGTAGAACTTCCCCTCCACTTT.

The rearrangement links TRBV3-1 (or the pseudogene TRBV3-2) to TRBJ2-1; possibly TRBD2 for D (7 bases). Per the germline V gene, CDR1 is LGHDT and CDR2 is YNNKEL (reference sequence). There are 15 residues in the CDR3. The V end lost 2 bases, the J end lost 4 bases, and 12 bases lay between the germline ends. The CDR3 DNA reads TGTGCCAGCAGCCAACGGGGGGCATTATACAATGAGCAGTTCTTC. It yields the protein CASSQRGALYNEQFF.

J is TRBJ2-1 and V is TRBV7-6, with D possibly TRBD2 on 5 matching bases. Trimming pared 3 bases from V and 4 bases from J, leaving 10 bases between. This CDR3 has 14 residues. CDR1 is SGHVS, CDR2 FNYEAQ, per germline. The CDR3 is CASSFRDRYNEQFF. CDR3 nucleotides: TGTGCCAGCAGCTTCCGGGATCGGTACAATGAGCAGTTCTTC. Complete variable domain (other parts from reference TRBV7-6 and TRBJ2-1): GAGVSQSPRYKVTKRGQDVALRCDPISGHVSLYWYRQALGQGPEFLTYFNYEAQQDKSGLPNDRFSAERPEGSISTLTIQRTEQRDSAMYRCASSFRDRYNEQFFGPGTRLTVL.

The chain combines TRBV6-2 or TRBV6-3 with TRBJ2-3; 13 positions match TRBD2. Trimming removed 2 bases from V and 6 bases from J; junction bases left unmatched: 11. CDR3 length: 18 amino acids. Per the germline V gene, CDR1 is MNHEY and CDR2 is SVGEGT. CDR3 bases: TGTGCCAGCAGTTACCGGAAGACTAGCGGGGGGCCGAGGGATACGCAGTATTTT. This translates into CASSYRKTSGGPRDTQYF.

This sequence joins TRBV7-2 and TRBJ1-4; D might be TRBD1 (6 bases). Deletions cut 4 bases from V and 8 bases from J, with 17 bases between. The CDR3 runs to 15 residues. The germline gives CDR1 SGHTA, CDR2 FQGNSA. CDR3 nucleotide sequence: TGTGCCAGCAGCTCGCGGGACACCGGCTGGGAAAAACTGTTTTTT. Translation: CASSSRDTGWEKLFF.

Only a few counts were recorded for this clone. The chain carries TRBV5-1 and TRBJ1-6; D not certain. Looked up from germline, CDR1 is SGHRS and CDR2 is YFSETQ. This CDR3 comprises 16 residues. V lost 1 base to trimming and J lost 7 bases, with 15 bases between them. The CDR3 spells CASSLQWGLGNSPLHF. The CDR3 DNA is TGCGCCAGCAGCTTGCAATGGGGTCTAGGGAATTCACCCCTCCACTTT.

The gene calls are TRBV19 and TRBJ1-4; D is ambiguous. Germline V CDR1 and CDR2: LNHDA, SQIVND (reference sequence). The CDR3 loop spans 14 amino acids. Trimming pared 4 bases from V and 7 bases from J, leaving 13 bases between. The CDR3 DNA is TGTGCCAGTAGTAAAGGGAACCTGGGTGAAAAACTGTTTTTT. Its translation: CASSKGNLGEKLFF. Combining the CDR3 with reference TRBV19 and TRBJ1-4 gives the whole variable domain DGGITQSPKYLFRKEGQNVTLSCEQNLNHDAMYWYRQDPGQGLRLIYYSQIVNDFQKGDIAEGYSVSREKKESFPLTVTSAQKNPTAFYLCASSKGNLGEKLFFGSGTQLSVL.

This chain links TRBV9 with TRBJ2-2; D might be TRBD2 (7 bases). The germline V and J ends were trimmed by 3 bases and 1 base, with 13 bases remaining between them. From germline, CDR1 is SGDLS and CDR2 YYNGEE. The CDR3 is made up of 16 amino acids. CDR3 region: CASSGGGARNTGELFF. CDR3 bases: TGTGCCAGCAGCGGAGGGGGGGCGCGGAACACCGGGGAGCTGTTTTTT.

This rearrangement joins TRBV4-2 to TRBJ1-1; possibly TRBD1 for D (6 bases). Germline-derived CDR1 and CDR2 are LGHNA and YNFKEQ. The CDR3 length is 15 residues. The V gene lost 0 bases and the J gene lost 4 bases, with 12 bases spanning the gap. This chain's CDR3 is CASSQEGTGPTEAFF. CDR3 nucleotide sequence: TGTGCCAGCAGCCAAGAGGGTACAGGGCCCACTGAAGCTTTCTTT.

This chain links TRBV4-3 with TRBJ1-2; a possible D gene is TRBD1 (5 bases). The V end was cut by 5 bases, the J end by 8 bases, with 15 bases between. In germline, CDR1 is LGHNA, CDR2 YSLEER. The CDR3 sequence is 13 residues long. The CDR3 bases are TGCGCCAGCAGCTTGGGGCCGGGTATGGGCTACACCTTC. Translation gives CASSLGPGMGYTF.

The chain links TRBV7-2 to TRBJ2-5, with D unclear. Germline CDR1 reads SGHTA; CDR2 reads FQGNSA. The CDR3 is 11 residues long. V was clipped by 5 bases and J by 9 bases, with 10 bases between them. DNA of the CDR3: TGTGCCAGCAGCCCGGGTCAGGCCCAGTACTTC. Translating it yields CASSPGQAQYF. The full variable domain, its missing parts supplied by reference TRBV7-2 and TRBJ2-5, is GAGVSQSPSNKVTEKGKDVELRCDPISGHTALYWYRQSLGQGLEFLIYFQGNSAPDKSGLPSDRFSAERTGGSVSTLTIQRTQQEDSAVYLCASSPGQAQYFGPGTRLLVL.

CDR3 bases: TGTGCCAGCAGGGCAGGGTCCTACGAGCAGTACTTC. It is translated as CASRAGSYEQYF. The gene calls are TRBV2 and TRBJ2-7; tentative D call: TRBD1 (5 bases). CDR3 length equals 12 residues. Trimming pared 6 bases from V and 1 base from J, leaving 7 bases between. The germline V gene encodes CDR1 SNHLY and CDR2 FYNNEI.

The rearrangement links TRBV19 to TRBJ1-3; tentatively, D is TRBD1 (6 bases). V was pared by 3 bases and J by 0 bases, with 21 bases between. The CDR3 sequence is 19 residues long. CDR1 is LNHDA, CDR2 SQIVND, per germline (reference sequence). The CDR3 bases are TGTGCCAGTAGTATGGTAGTGGCGACAGGAGTCCTCTCTGGAAACACCATATATTTT. Translated, it gives CASSMVVATGVLSGNTIYF. Supplemented by reference TRBV19 and TRBJ1-3, the full variable domain reads DGGITQSPKYLFRKEGQNVTLSCEQNLNHDAMYWYRQDPGQGLRLIYYSQIVNDFQKGDIAEGYSVSREKKESFPLTVTSAQKNPTAFYLCASSMVVATGVLSGNTIYFGEGSWLTVV.

The chain couples TRBV6-6 to TRBJ1-1; TRBD1 is a possible D gene (6 bases). The length of the CDR3 is 15 residues. Deletions cut 0 bases from V and 2 bases from J, with 10 bases between. Per germline, CDR1 MNHNY and CDR2 SVGAGI (reference sequence). This CDR3 is CASSYSGRGNTEAFF. In DNA form, the CDR3 reads TGTGCCAGCAGTTACTCTGGCAGGGGAAACACTGAAGCTTTCTTT.

This rearrangement joins TRBV24-1 to TRBJ1-5, with 7 bases identical to TRBD1. J lost 6 bases, V lost 2 bases, and 9 bases had no gene match. The CDR3 is 16 residues long. From germline, CDR1 is KGHDR and CDR2 SFDVKD. CDR3 nucleotides: TGTGCCACCAGTGATTCAGGGGGTCTTTCCCGTCAGCCCCAGCATTTT. Translation: CATSDSGGLSRQPQHF.

This chain connects TRBV5-4 to TRBJ2-5; D not certain. The germline gives CDR1 SGHNT, CDR2 YYREEE (reference sequence). V lost 4 bases, J lost 1 base, and 8 bases lay in between. The CDR3 contains 13 residues. The CDR3 nucleotides read TGTGCCAGCAGCCGCCCGCGCCAAGAGACCCAGTACTTC. As protein: CASSRPRQETQYF.

The chain combines TRBV23-1 with TRBJ2-7; possibly TRBD2 for D (5 bases). TRBV23-1 is an open reading frame, and its role is uncertain. Trimming removed 2 bases at V and 5 bases at J, with 16 bases between. This CDR3 contains 15 residues. Here the CDR3 DNA reads TGCGCCAGCAGTCAACGAACTAGAAACCGGCACGAGCAGTACTTC. Protein sequence: CASSQRTRNRHEQYF.

This clone appeared a few times. V gene TRBV19 combines with J gene TRBJ1-4; D is perhaps TRBD1 (5 bases). Germline V gene data show CDR1 as LNHDA and CDR2 as SQIVND (reference sequence). The CDR3 consists of 13 residues. Trimming stripped 5 bases from V and 7 bases from J, with 11 bases between. The CDR3 nucleotides are TGTGCCAGTAGTTTGGGACGGGCTGAAAAACTGTTTTTT. The encoded protein is CASSLGRAEKLFF.

This chain connects TRBV28 to TRBJ1-4; 9 bases are a match to TRBD1. The CDR3 contains 14 residues. V dropped 6 bases and J dropped 12; count of bases not matched to a gene: 11. Germline CDR1 and CDR2: MDHEN and SYDVKM. The CDR3 loop is CASSRPGQGSQLFF. Written as DNA, the CDR3 is TGTGCCAGCAGCCGCCCGGGACAGGGTTCGCAACTGTTTTTT.

This sequence joins TRBV27 and TRBJ2-2; no firm D call. There are 14 residues in the CDR3. The V and J ends lost 5 bases and 0 bases respectively, with 7 bases between them. CDR1 is MNHEY and CDR2 is SMNVEV in the germline V gene (reference sequence). As DNA, the CDR3 is TGTGCCAGCAGTCTACGCGCGAACACCGGGGAGCTGTTTTTT. The encoded protein is CASSLRANTGELFF.

This chain links TRBV7-9 with TRBJ2-7; 7 bases fit TRBD1. Trimming cost V 3 bases and J 4 bases; bases outside gene matches: 6. This CDR3 has 14 amino acids. CDR1 and CDR2 from the germline V gene are SEHNR and FQNEAQ (reference sequence). The CDR3 nucleotides read TGTGCCAGCAGCTTTGGGACAGCGGCGTACGAGCAGTACTTC. Protein product: CASSFGTAAYEQYF.

The CDR3 bases are TGTGCCAGCAGTCGGCAGGGCTTTAACTATGGCTACACCTTC. Protein product: CASSRQGFNYGYTF. The chain carries TRBV28 and TRBJ1-2, with D perhaps TRBD1 (5 bases). Germline V gene data show CDR1 as MDHEN and CDR2 as SYDVKM. V dropped 5 bases and J dropped 1 base, with 11 bases sitting between them. This CDR3 contains 14 residues.

The J gene is TRBJ2-4, the V gene TRBV19, with D perhaps assigned TRBD1 or TRBD2 (5 bases each). This CDR3 has 15 amino acids. The V end lost 5 bases, the J end lost 4 bases, and 15 bases lay between the germline ends. Germline V gene data show CDR1 as LNHDA and CDR2 as SQIVND (reference sequence). The CDR3 sequence: CASSPPGRPKNIQYF. In DNA form, the CDR3 reads TGTGCCAGTAGTCCACCGGGACGACCTAAAAACATTCAGTACTTC.

This chain connects TRBV2 to TRBJ1-2; D not certain. Germline V gene sequence: CDR1 SNHLY, CDR2 FYNNEI. V dropped 7 bases and J dropped 1 base, with 7 bases sitting between them. This CDR3 spans 12 amino acids. The CDR3 DNA reads as TGTGCCAGCACTTACAGTAACTATGGCTACACCTTC. Its protein product is CASTYSNYGYTF.